This T cell receptor beta chain was profiled in a study of blood T cell repertoires in COVID-19. Generated by immunoSEQ multiplex PCR, the TCRdb table keeps only in-frame clones and is missing some. This sample carries some 38,000 clones, less than 90% of them seen once, and the ten largest clones take 19%. The V end was cut by 3 bases, the J end by 4 bases, with 17 bases between. Germline lookup yields CDR1 SGHRS and CDR2 YFSETQ. The CDR3 has 16 residues. The sample consisted of peripheral blood. This receptor was identified in a man between 65 and 85 years old with acute or convalescent COVID-19. The chain uses TRBV5-1 and TRBJ1-3; D perhaps matches TRBD1 (5 bases). Here the CDR3 DNA reads TGCGCCAGCAGCTCCAGGGTCCTTGGCCTCGGAAACACCATATATTTT. Protein product: CASSSRVLGLGNTIYF.